The rows below give T cell receptor beta chains drawn from one sample of a study of cytomegalovirus exposure and HLA in healthy donors. The protocol was immunoSEQ multiplex PCR, while the TCRdb copy is restricted to in-frame clones and leaves out a portion. The sample gives around 110,000 clones, 74% of which show up once; around 5% is in the top ten. Material for sequencing was PBMCs. These receptor sequences come from a man younger than 45 in good health and CMV-seropositive. The CDR3 runs from the conserved cysteine through the conserved F or W. The D gene is left open where the match is weak. The size field is filled for only some rows; it gives once, few, many or a size class.

-	TRBJ2-2	TRBV19	-	CASSNRGGTGELFF	TGTGCCAGTAGTAATAGAGGGGGCACCGGGGAGCTGTTTTTT
-	TRBJ2-3	TRBV10-2	-	CASRPFQTDTQYF	TGCGCCAGCAGACCCTTCCAGACAGATACGCAGTATTTT
-	TRBJ2-1	TRBV19	-	CASSIVLRGYNEQFF	TGTGCCAGTAGTATAGTTCTCAGGGGTTACAATGAGCAGTTCTTC
-	TRBJ2-1	TRBV28	TRBD2	CASSLTSGSYNEQFF	TGTGCCAGCAGTTTGACTAGCGGGTCCTACAATGAGCAGTTCTTC
-	TRBJ2-3	TRBV5-5	TRBD2	CASSFGLAGGTDTQYF	TGTGCCAGCAGCTTCGGACTAGCGGGGGGAACAGATACGCAGTATTTT
few	TRBJ2-2	TRBV25-1	-	CASSDRNTGELFF	TGTGCCAGCAGTGACCGGAACACCGGGGAGCTGTTTTTT
-	TRBJ1-5	TRBV21-1	-	CASSKRGRISNQPQHF	TGTGCCAGCAGCAAACGGGGTCGAATTAGCAATCAGCCCCAGCATTTT
-	TRBJ2-5	TRBV9	TRBD2	CASSAGTSGPQETQYF	TGTGCCAGCAGCGCCGGGACTAGCGGGCCTCAAGAGACCCAGTACTTC
-	TRBJ2-7	TRBV30	TRBD1	CAWSVLGTGRYEQYF	TGTGCCTGGAGTGTATTAGGGACAGGGCGGTACGAGCAGTACTTC
few	TRBJ2-7	TRBV29-1	-	CSVGSGYEQYF	TGCAGCGTTGGGTCGGGGTACGAGCAGTACTTC
few	TRBJ2-7	TRBV7-6	-	CASSLGQNSYEQYF	TGTGCCAGCAGCTTAGGTCAGAACTCCTACGAGCAGTACTTC
-	TRBJ2-6	TRBV30	TRBD1	CAWSVPRDSLKSVANVLTF	TGTGCCTGGAGTGTTCCTCGGGACAGCCTCAAGTCGGTGGCCAACGTCCTGACTTTC
few	TRBJ2-5	TRBV6-1	-	CASSEHQETQYF	TGTGCCAGCAGCGAGCACCAAGAGACCCAGTACTTC
-	TRBJ2-1	TRBV2	TRBD2	CASSERASGSSYNEQFF	TGTGCCAGCAGTGAACGTGCTAGCGGGAGCTCCTACAATGAGCAGTTCTTC
-	TRBJ1-5	TRBV30	TRBD1	CAWSRDRGEPQHF	TGTGCCTGGTCTCGGGACAGGGGGGAGCCCCAGCATTTT
few	TRBJ2-1	TRBV7-6	TRBD1	CASSSGTGGYNEQFF	TGTGCCAGCAGCTCCGGGACAGGGGGCTACAATGAGCAGTTCTTC
few	TRBJ2-3	TRBV10-3	TRBD2	CAISDPSKEGGGAADTQYF	TGTGCCATCAGTGACCCCTCGAAGGAAGGCGGGGGGGCCGCAGATACGCAGTATTTT
-	TRBJ1-6	TRBV6-1	-	CASSVLTPNNSPLHF	TGTGCCAGCAGTGTGCTGACACCTAATAATTCACCCCTCCACTTT
once	TRBJ2-7	TRBV6-1	-	CASSGRLGSSYEQYF	TGTGCCAGCAGTGGTCGACTGGGGAGCTCCTACGAGCAGTACTTC
-	TRBJ2-7	TRBV7-2	TRBD2	CASSASGGAYEQYF	TGTGCCAGCAGCGCTAGCGGGGGGGCCTACGAGCAGTACTTC
-	TRBJ2-6	TRBV4-3	TRBD1	CASSPGQAGANVLTF	TGCGCCAGCAGTCCCGGACAGGCTGGGGCCAACGTCCTGACTTTC
once	TRBJ2-7	TRBV2	-	CASTEGGYEQYF	TGTGCCAGCACCGAGGGGGGGTACGAGCAGTACTTC
-	TRBJ1-2	TRBV27	TRBD1	CASSLRTGGSYGYTF	TGTGCCAGCAGCCTTAGGACAGGGGGTAGCTATGGCTACACCTTC
few	TRBJ1-1	TRBV13	-	CASSFPKRAFF	TGTGCCAGCAGCTTTCCTAAACGGGCTTTCTTT
once	TRBJ2-1	TRBV6-1	TRBD1	CASSGGEGQGGNEQFF	TGTGCCAGCAGTGGGGGGGAGGGACAGGGGGGAAATGAGCAGTTCTTC
-	TRBJ1-2	TRBV6-5	-	CASSYGGRGYPF	TGTGCCAGCAGTTATGGAGGACGTGGCTACCCCTTC
-	TRBJ2-3	TRBV19	TRBD1	CASSIRTGGTDTQYF	TGTGCCAGTAGTATTCGAACAGGGGGGACAGATACGCAGTATTTT